The sample holds a few counts of the clone carrying this T cell receptor (beta chain). With a J-beta primer mix and a sample-barcoded 5' primer, a second PCR ran roughly 6 to 11 cycles. TCRdb processed the 5' RACE reads anew with MiXCR; each CDR3 protein has one entry. Of roughly 550,000 distinct CDR3 sequences listed, 20% to 30% are singletons. This record comes from a study of blood T cells in healthy people across ages. This CDR3 is built from 14 residues. Germline-derived CDR1 and CDR2 are SGHRS and YFSETQ. These data also featured in a second study, about T cells of mothers and their children.

This TCR came from a boy aged 10-17 years in good health. Input material: blood. V is TRBV5-1 and J is TRBJ2-1; TRBD1 is a possible D gene (6 bases). The DNA end favors TRBJ2-5, so the J call may be wrong. The DNA of the CDR3 is TGCGCCAGCAGCCTTTCTCTTCCAGGGGAAACCCAGTACTTC. It codes for CASSLSLPGETQYF.